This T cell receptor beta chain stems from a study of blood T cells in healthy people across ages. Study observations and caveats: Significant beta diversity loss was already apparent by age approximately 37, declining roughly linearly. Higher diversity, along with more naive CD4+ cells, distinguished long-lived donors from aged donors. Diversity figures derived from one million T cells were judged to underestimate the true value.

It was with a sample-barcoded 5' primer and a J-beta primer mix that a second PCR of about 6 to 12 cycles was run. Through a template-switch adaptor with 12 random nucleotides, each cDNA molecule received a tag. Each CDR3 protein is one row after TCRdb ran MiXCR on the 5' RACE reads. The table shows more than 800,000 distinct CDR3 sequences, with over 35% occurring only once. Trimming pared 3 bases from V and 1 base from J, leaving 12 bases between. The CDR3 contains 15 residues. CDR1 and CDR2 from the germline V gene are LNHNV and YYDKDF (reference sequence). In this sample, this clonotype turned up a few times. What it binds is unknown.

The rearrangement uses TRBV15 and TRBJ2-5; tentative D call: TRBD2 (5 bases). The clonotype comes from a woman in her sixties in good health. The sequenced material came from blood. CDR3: CATSSSGTLQETQYF. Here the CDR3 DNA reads TGTGCCACCAGCAGTTCGGGAACTCTCCAAGAGACCCAGTACTTC.